The rows below give T cell receptor beta chains drawn from one sample of a study of cytotoxic CD8 clonotypes in ibrutinib-treated CLL. TCRdb keeps only in-frame clones here, not all; method: immunoSEQ multiplex PCR. This sample carries 150,000 or so clones, 70% to 90% of them seen once, and the ten largest clones take 3% to 3.5%. Specimen: PBMCs, collected at disease progression, from a patient treated with ibrutinib. These receptors were collected from a human donor with chronic lymphocytic leukemia. Each CDR3 is given with its conserved first and last residue. D genes are given only for firm matches. For some rows the clone size is stated as once, few or many, or as a class when expanded; others skip it.

V gene	J gene	D gene	clone size	CDR3 DNA	CDR3 protein
TRBV5-1	TRBJ2-3	.	.	TGCGCCAGCAGCGCCGGGGCTGGGTCAGATACGCAGTATTTT	CASSAGAGSDTQYF
TRBV4-2	TRBJ2-5	.	.	TGTGCCAGCAGCCTCAGACTAGGCCAAGAGACCCAGTACTTC	CASSLRLGQETQYF
TRBV7-2	TRBJ2-5	TRBD2	once	TGTGCCAGCAGCTTAGTCGTAGCGGGAGGGGGAGAGACCCAGTACTTC	CASSLVVAGGGETQYF
TRBV2	TRBJ1-4	.	.	TGTGCCAGCAGTGAAGGGGGTGGGGAAAAACTGTTTTTT	CASSEGGGEKLFF
TRBV6-6	TRBJ1-3	TRBD1	.	TGTGCCAGCAGGACCGGGACAGCCTCTGGAAACACCATATATTTT	CASRTGTASGNTIYF
TRBV5-1	TRBJ2-5	TRBD2	.	TGCGCCAGCACGGCCCTCGTATCGGGACTAGCGGGACGGGTGACCCAGTACTTC	CASTALVSGLAGRVTQYF
TRBV12-5	TRBJ2-7	TRBD1	.	TGTGCTAGTGGCCCATCCCCGGGACAGGGCTCCTACGAGCAGTACTTC	CASGPSPGQGSYEQYF
TRBV18	TRBJ1-1	.	.	TGTGCCAGCTCCCGGACGGGGAACACTGAAGCTTTCTTT	CASSRTGNTEAFF
TRBV14	TRBJ2-7	.	.	TGTGCCAGCAGCCAAGATCTGGAGGATGAGCAGTACTTC	CASSQDLEDEQYF
TRBV18	TRBJ1-4	TRBD1	.	TGTGCCAGCTCTCGCACAGGGGGCGCGGATGAAAAACTGTTTTTT	CASSRTGGADEKLFF
TRBV15	TRBJ2-7	TRBD1	.	TGTGCCACCAGCAGAGTGTGGGACAGGGATATCAACGAGCAGTACTTC	CATSRVWDRDINEQYF
TRBV7-8	TRBJ1-2	TRBD1	.	TGTGCCAGCAGCCCCACGCGACAGGGTAACTATGGCTACACCTTC	CASSPTRQGNYGYTF
TRBV11-2	TRBJ2-5	TRBD1	.	TGTGCCAGCAGCTTAGGACAGGGGGCGAACTATGTTCGAGGAGAGACCCAGTACTTC	CASSLGQGANYVRGETQYF
TRBV25-1	TRBJ2-4	TRBD2	.	TGTGCCAGCAGTGAGTTAGCGGGAGCCAAAAACATTCAGTACTTC	CASSELAGAKNIQYF
TRBV14	TRBJ2-2	.	.	TGTGCCAGCAGCCAAGAAGTGTTCACCGGGGAGCTGTTTTTT	CASSQEVFTGELFF
TRBV7-3	TRBJ1-2	.	.	TGTGCCAGCAGCTTAACCGGGGCAGATCTTAACTATGGCTACACCTTC	CASSLTGADLNYGYTF
TRBV19	TRBJ1-4	.	.	TGTGCCAGTAGTATCCCCGCGGGGCTAGGTGTGGGTGAAAAACTGTTTTTT	CASSIPAGLGVGEKLFF
TRBV6-5	TRBJ2-7	.	once	TGTGCCAGCAGTTCTTACGGGAGACTGGACGAGCAGTACTTC	CASSSYGRLDEQYF
TRBV6-5	TRBJ2-7	.	.	TGTGCCAGCAGTTACTCGGGGAGGAATACCTACGAGCAGTACTTC	CASSYSGRNTYEQYF
TRBV5-7	TRBJ2-2	TRBD2	few	TGTGCCAGCAGCTTCCTCAATTCAACTAGCGGGAGGGAGGACGGGGAGCTGTTTTTT	CASSFLNSTSGREDGELFF
TRBV5-1	TRBJ2-7	TRBD2	.	TGCGCCAGCAGCTTAAGCGGGAAGTGGAACGAGCAGTACTTC	CASSLSGKWNEQYF
TRBV9	TRBJ2-7	.	.	TGTGCCAGCAGCGCAACCGGGACCGCGGGGGAGCAGTACTTC	CASSATGTAGEQYF
TRBV5-4	TRBJ2-1	.	.	TGTGCCAGCAGCTTGGATGGTTCCTACAATGAGCAGTTCTTC	CASSLDGSYNEQFF
TRBV7-9	TRBJ1-2	TRBD1	.	TGTGCCAGCAGCGTGGGACAGCATTATGGCTACACCTTC	CASSVGQHYGYTF
TRBV6-1	TRBJ1-5	.	.	TGTGCCAGCAGTGAAGTCGGTCGCAATCAGCCCCAGCATTTT	CASSEVGRNQPQHF
TRBV7-8	TRBJ2-5	.	once	TGTGCCAGCAGCCATATCAGGGGTGAGGAGACCCAGTACTTC	CASSHIRGEETQYF
TRBV28	TRBJ2-7	.	.	TGTGCCAGCAGCCCCCGACTACCCGAGCAGTACTTC	CASSPRLPEQYF
TRBV18	TRBJ1-1	TRBD1	.	TGTGCCAGCTCACCTACAGGGGGCACTGAAGCTTTCTTT	CASSPTGGTEAFF
TRBV9	TRBJ2-5	.	once	TGTGCCAGCAGCGCCCAAGGGCGGTTCCAAGAGACCCAGTACTTC	CASSAQGRFQETQYF
TRBV4-1	TRBJ1-1	.	.	TGCGCCAGCAGCCAAGCTGACAGGTCCACTGAAGCTTTCTTT	CASSQADRSTEAFF
TRBV19	TRBJ2-5	.	few	TGTGCCAGTAGTATTAGCAAACAGCGGGAGACCCAGTACTTC	CASSISKQRETQYF
TRBV5-4	TRBJ1-5	TRBD1	.	TGTGCCAGCAGCTTGGAGGGACAGCATAGCAATCAGCCCCAGCATTTT	CASSLEGQHSNQPQHF
TRBV30	TRBJ2-5	TRBD2	.	TGTGCCTGGAGTAATTCCCTAGCGGAAGAGACCCAGTACTTC	CAWSNSLAEETQYF
TRBV28	TRBJ1-5	TRBD1	.	TGTGCCAGCAGTCTTCCGGGACAGGGGGCGATATATGGCAATCAGCCCCAGCATTTT	CASSLPGQGAIYGNQPQHF
TRBV11-3	TRBJ1-1	.	.	TGTGCCAGCTCGGGGGCATCGGTTGGGACTGAAGCTTTCTTT	CASSGASVGTEAFF
TRBV7-9	TRBJ2-7	TRBD2	.	TGTGCCAGCAGCCCGGGACTAGCGACCTACGAGCAGTACTTC	CASSPGLATYEQYF
TRBV4-1	TRBJ1-5	TRBD1	once	TGCGCCAGCAGCCGGGGAACAGGGGTGAATCAGCCCCAGCATTTT	CASSRGTGVNQPQHF
TRBV27	TRBJ2-3	TRBD1	.	TGTGCCACCGCAAATAACAGGGGCCCAGATACGCAGTATTTT	CATANNRGPDTQYF
TRBV28	TRBJ1-1	.	.	TGTGCCAGCAGTTTTTTGGGTGAGACTGAAGCTTTCTTT	CASSFLGETEAFF
TRBV9	TRBJ1-1	.	.	TGTGCCAGCAGCGTCCTCCAGGACGGGAACACTGAAGCTTTCTTT	CASSVLQDGNTEAFF
TRBV5-8	TRBJ2-2	TRBD2	.	TGTGCCAGCAGCTCTAGCGGGTCAGTCACCGGGGAGCTGTTTTTT	CASSSSGSVTGELFF
TRBV6-6	TRBJ1-2	.	.	TGTGCCAGCAGCTCCGACCCCGGGTATGGCTACACCTTC	CASSSDPGYGYTF
TRBV15	TRBJ1-1	.	few	TGTGCCACCAGCAGAGCGGGGGGAGCTTTCTTT	CATSRAGGAFF
TRBV5-1	TRBJ1-5	.	.	TGCGCCAGCAGCTTGGAGGTCAATCAGCCCCAGCATTTT	CASSLEVNQPQHF
TRBV19	TRBJ1-2	.	once	TGTGCCAGCGGTTCGACTGACGGCTATGGCTACACCTTC	CASGSTDGYGYTF
TRBV11-3	TRBJ2-7	.	.	TGTGCCAGCAGCTTAGAGTCGAGAATTCACTACGAGCAGTACTTC	CASSLESRIHYEQYF
TRBV7-2	TRBJ2-2	TRBD2	.	TGTGCCAGCAGCTTAGTCGGGGGGTTGGGCACCGGGGAGCTGTTTTTT	CASSLVGGLGTGELFF
TRBV7-2	TRBJ1-5	.	once	TGTGCCAGCAGCTTAGCTCCGCCACAGAACAATCAGCCCCAGCATTTT	CASSLAPPQNNQPQHF
TRBV28	TRBJ1-2	TRBD1	.	TGTGCCAGCAGGGGAACGGGACAGGGGGTTACTGATGGCTACACCTTC	CASRGTGQGVTDGYTF
TRBV6-5	TRBJ1-1	.	.	TGTGCCAGCAGTTACTCAAGCGGACCACAGATCACTGAAGCTTTCTTT	CASSYSSGPQITEAFF
TRBV10-1	TRBJ2-2	.	.	TGCGCCAGCAGTGAGTCGAATCCAGGGTTCACCGGGGAGCTGTTTTTT	CASSESNPGFTGELFF